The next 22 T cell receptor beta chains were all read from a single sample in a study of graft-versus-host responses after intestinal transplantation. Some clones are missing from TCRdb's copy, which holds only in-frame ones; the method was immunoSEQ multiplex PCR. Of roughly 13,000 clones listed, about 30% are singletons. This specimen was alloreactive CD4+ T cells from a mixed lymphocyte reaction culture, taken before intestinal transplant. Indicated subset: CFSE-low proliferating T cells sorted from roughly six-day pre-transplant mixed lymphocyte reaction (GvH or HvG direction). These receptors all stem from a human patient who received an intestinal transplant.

The CDR3 here is CASSPIRGPGELFF. CDR3 nucleotides: TGTGCCAGCAGCCCGATTAGGGGGCCCGGGGAGCTGTTTTTT. The chain links TRBV11-2 to TRBJ2-2, with TRBD1 identical over 7 bases. V lost 5 bases, J lost 6 bases, and 6 bases stayed unmatched. This CDR3 contains 14 residues. Per the germline V gene, CDR1 is SGHAT and CDR2 is FQNNGV.

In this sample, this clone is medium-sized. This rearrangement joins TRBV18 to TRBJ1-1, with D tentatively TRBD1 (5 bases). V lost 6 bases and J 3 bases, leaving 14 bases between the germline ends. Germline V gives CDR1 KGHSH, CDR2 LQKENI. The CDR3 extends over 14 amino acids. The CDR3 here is CASSSGPRDTEAFF. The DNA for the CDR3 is TGTGCCAGCTCGTCGGGACCTCGAGACACTGAAGCTTTCTTT.

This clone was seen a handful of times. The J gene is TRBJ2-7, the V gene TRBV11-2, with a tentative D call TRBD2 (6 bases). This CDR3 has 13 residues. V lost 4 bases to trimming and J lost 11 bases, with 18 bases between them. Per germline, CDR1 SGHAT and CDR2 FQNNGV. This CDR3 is CASSSYRPGEEYF. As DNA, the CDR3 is TGTGCCAGCAGCTCGTATAGACCGGGGGAGGAGTACTTC. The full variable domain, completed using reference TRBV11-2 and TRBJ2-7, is EAGVAQSPRYKIIEKRQSVAFWCNPISGHATLYWYQQILGQGPKLLIQFQNNGVVDDSQLPKDRFSAERLKGVDSTLKIQPAKLEDSAVYLCASSSYRPGEEYFGPGTRLTVT.

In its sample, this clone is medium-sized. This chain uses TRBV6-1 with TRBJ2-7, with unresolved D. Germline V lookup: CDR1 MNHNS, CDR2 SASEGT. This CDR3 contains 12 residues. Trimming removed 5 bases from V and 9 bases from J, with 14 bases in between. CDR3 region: CASSFPNPGQYF. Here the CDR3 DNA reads TGTGCCAGCAGTTTCCCCAACCCGGGGCAGTACTTC.

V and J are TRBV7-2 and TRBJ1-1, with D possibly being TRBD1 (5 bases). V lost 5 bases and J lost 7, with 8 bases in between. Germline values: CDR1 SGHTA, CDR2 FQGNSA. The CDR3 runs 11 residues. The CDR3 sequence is CASSGAGEAFF. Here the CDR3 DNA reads TGTGCCAGCAGCGGGGCAGGTGAAGCTTTCTTT.

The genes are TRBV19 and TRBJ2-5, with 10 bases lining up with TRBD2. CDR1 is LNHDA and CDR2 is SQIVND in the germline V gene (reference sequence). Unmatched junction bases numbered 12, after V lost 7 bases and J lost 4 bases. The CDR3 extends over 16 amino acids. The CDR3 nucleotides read TGTGCCAGTACCCCTAGCGGGAGCGGCGGGAGAGAGACCCAGTACTTC. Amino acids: CASTPSGSGGRETQYF.

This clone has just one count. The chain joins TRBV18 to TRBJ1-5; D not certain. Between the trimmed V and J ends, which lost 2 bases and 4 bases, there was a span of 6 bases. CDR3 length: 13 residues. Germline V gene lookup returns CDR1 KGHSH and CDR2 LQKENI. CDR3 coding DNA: TGTGCCAGCTCACCATCGGGTAATCAGCCCCAGCATTTT. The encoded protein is CASSPSGNQPQHF.

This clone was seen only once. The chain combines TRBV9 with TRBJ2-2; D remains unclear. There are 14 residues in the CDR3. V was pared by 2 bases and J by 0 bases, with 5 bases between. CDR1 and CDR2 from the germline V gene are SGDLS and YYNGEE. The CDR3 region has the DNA TGTGCCAGCAGCGTGTGGACGAACACCGGGGAGCTGTTTTTT. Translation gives CASSVWTNTGELFF.

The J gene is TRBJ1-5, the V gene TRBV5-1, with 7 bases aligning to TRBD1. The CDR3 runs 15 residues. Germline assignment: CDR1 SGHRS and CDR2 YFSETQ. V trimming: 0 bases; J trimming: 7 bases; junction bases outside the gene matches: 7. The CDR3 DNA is TGCGCCAGCAGCTTGGACAGGGGAGGGGTACAGCCCCAGCATTTT. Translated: CASSLDRGGVQPQHF.

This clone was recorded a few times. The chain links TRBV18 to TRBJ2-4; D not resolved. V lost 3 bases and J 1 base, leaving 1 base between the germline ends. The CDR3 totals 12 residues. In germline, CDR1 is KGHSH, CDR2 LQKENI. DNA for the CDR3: TGTGCCAGCTCACCGGCCAAAAACATTCAGTACTTC. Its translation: CASSPAKNIQYF. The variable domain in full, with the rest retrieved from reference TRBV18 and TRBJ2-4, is NAGVMQNPRHLVRRRGQEARLRCSPMKGHSHVYWYRQLPEEGLKFMVYLQKENIIDESGMPKERFSAEFPKEGPSILRIQQVVRGDSAAYFCASSPAKNIQYFGAGTRLSVL.

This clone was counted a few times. As DNA, the CDR3 is TGTGCCAGCTCCGAGGCTTATGGCTACACCTTC. Amino acid sequence: CASSEAYGYTF. The chain is built from TRBV18 and TRBJ1-2; D is undetermined. This CDR3 comprises 11 residues. V lost 6 bases to trimming and J lost 5 bases, with 7 bases between them. Germline CDR1 is KGHSH and CDR2 is LQKENI. Full variable domain (remainder filled in from reference TRBV18 and TRBJ1-2): NAGVMQNPRHLVRRRGQEARLRCSPMKGHSHVYWYRQLPEEGLKFMVYLQKENIIDESGMPKERFSAEFPKEGPSILRIQQVVRGDSAAYFCASSEAYGYTFGSGTRLTVV.

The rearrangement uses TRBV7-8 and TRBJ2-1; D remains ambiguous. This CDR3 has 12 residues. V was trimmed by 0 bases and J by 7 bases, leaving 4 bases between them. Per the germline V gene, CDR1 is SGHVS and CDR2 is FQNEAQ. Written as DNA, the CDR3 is TGTGCCAGCAGCTTAGCTGTGAATGAGCAGTTCTTC. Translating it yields CASSLAVNEQFF.

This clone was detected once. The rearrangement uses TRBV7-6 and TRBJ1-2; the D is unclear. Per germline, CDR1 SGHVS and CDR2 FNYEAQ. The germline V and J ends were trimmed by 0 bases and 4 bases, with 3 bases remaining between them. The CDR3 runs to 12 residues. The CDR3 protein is CASSLAGYGYTF. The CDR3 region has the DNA TGTGCCAGCAGCTTAGCAGGCTATGGCTACACCTTC.

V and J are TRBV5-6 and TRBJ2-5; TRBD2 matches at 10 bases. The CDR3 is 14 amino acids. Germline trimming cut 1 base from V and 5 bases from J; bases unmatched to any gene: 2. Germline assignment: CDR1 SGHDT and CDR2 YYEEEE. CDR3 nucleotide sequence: TGTGCCAGCAGCTTGCTAGCGGGAGCTGAGACCCAGTACTTC. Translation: CASSLLAGAETQYF.

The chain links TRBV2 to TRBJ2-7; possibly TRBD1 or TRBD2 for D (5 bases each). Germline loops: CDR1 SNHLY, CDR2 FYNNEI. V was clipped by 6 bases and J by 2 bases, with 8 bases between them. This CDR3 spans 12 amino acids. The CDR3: CASRRGAYEQYF. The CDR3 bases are TGTGCCAGCAGGAGGGGCGCCTACGAGCAGTACTTC.

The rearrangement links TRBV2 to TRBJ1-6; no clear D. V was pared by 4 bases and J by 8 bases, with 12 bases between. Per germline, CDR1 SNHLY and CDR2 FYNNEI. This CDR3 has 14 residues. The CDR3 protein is CASSVVGRDSPLHF. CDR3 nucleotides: TGTGCCAGCAGTGTAGTAGGGAGGGATTCACCCCTCCACTTT.

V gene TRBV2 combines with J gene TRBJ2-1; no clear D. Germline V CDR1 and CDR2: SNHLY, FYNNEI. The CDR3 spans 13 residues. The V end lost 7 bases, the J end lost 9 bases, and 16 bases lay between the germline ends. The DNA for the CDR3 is TGTGCCAGCACCAGTAATGGGGTAGGTGAGCAGTTCTTC. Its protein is CASTSNGVGEQFF.

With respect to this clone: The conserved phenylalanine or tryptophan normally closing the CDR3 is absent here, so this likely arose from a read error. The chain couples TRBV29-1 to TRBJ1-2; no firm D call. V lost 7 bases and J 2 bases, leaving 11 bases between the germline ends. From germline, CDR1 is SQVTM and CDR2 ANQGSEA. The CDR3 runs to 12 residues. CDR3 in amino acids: CSARHGNYGYTS. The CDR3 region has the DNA TGCAGCGCCAGGCACGGAAACTATGGCTACACCTCC.

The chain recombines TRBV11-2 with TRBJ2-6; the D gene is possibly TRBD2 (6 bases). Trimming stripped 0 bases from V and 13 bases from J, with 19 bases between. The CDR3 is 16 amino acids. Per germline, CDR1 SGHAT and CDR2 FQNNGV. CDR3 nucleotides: TGTGCCAGCAGCTTAGAATCAGGGTCCCTAGGAGGGGTCCTGACTTTC. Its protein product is CASSLESGSLGGVLTF.

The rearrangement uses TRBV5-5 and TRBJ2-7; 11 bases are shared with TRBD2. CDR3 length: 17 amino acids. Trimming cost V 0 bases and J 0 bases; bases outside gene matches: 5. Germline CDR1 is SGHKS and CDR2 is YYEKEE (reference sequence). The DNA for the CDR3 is TGTGCCAGCAGCTTGGGGACTAGCGGGTGGAGCTCCTACGAGCAGTACTTC. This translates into CASSLGTSGWSSYEQYF.

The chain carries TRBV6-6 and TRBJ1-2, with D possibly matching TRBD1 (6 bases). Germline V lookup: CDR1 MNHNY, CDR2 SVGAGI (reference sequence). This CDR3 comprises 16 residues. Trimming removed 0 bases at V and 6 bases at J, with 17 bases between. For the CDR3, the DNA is TGTGCCAGCAGTTACTCGAGGCCGGGGGGGGGCGATGGCTACACCTTC. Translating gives CASSYSRPGGGDGYTF.

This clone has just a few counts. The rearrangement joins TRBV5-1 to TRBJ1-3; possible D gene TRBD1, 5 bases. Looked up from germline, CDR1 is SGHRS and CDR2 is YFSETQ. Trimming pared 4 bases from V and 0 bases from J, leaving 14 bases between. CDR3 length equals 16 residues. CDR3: CASSKFDSGSGNTIYF. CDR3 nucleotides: TGCGCCAGCAGCAAATTCGACAGTGGCTCTGGAAACACCATATATTTT.